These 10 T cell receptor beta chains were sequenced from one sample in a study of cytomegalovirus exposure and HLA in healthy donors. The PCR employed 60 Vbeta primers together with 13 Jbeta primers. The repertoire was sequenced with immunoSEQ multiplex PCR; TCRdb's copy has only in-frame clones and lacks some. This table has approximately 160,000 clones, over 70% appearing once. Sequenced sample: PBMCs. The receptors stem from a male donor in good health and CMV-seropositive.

The DNA of the CDR3 is TGTGCCAGCAGTCAAAACCTCCACAACGAAGCTTTCTTT. This codes for CASSQNLHNEAFF. The V and J genes are TRBV6-5 and TRBJ1-1; D uncertain. This CDR3 region has 13 residues. Germline V CDR1 and CDR2: MNHEY, SVGAGI. V was shortened by 5 bases and J by 8 bases, with 15 bases between the two germline ends.

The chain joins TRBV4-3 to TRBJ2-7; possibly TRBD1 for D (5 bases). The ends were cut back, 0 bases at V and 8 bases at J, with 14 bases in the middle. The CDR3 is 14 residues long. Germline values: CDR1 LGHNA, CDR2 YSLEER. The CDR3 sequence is CASSQDLEQEKQYF. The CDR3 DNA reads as TGCGCCAGCAGCCAAGATTTAGAACAGGAAAAGCAGTACTTC.

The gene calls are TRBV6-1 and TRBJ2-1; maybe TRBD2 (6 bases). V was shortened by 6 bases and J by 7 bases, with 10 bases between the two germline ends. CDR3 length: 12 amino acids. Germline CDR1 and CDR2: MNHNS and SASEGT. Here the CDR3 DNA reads TGTGCCAGCAGAGATCGGGAGAATGAGCAGTTCTTC. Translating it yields CASRDRENEQFF.

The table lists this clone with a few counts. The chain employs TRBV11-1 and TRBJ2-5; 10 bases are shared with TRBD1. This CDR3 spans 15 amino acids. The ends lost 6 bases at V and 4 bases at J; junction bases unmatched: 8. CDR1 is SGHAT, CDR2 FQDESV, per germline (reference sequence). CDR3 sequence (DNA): TGTGCCAGCAGACCCGGACAGGGGGACGGAGAGACCCAGTACTTC. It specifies CASRPGQGDGETQYF.

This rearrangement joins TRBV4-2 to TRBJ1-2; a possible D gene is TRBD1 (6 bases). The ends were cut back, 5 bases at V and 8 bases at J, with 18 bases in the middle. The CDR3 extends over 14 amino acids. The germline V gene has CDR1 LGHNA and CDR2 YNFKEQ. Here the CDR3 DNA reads TGTGCCAGCAGCGCACAGGGTGAGGGGGGGGGCTACACCTTC. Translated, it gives CASSAQGEGGGYTF.

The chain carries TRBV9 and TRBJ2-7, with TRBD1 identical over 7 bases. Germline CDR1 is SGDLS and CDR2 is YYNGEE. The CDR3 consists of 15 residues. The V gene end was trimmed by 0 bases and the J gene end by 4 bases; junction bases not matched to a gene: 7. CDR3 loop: CASSVAGTEEYEQYF. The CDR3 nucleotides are TGTGCCAGCAGCGTAGCCGGGACAGAGGAGTACGAGCAGTACTTC.

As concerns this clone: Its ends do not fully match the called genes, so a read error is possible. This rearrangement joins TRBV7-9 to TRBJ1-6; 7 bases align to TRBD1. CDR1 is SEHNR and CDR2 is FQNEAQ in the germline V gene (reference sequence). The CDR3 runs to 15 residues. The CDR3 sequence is CSSSQGGIGNSPLHF. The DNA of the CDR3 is TGTTCCAGCAGCCAGGGGGGCATTGGCAATTCACCCCTCCACTTT.

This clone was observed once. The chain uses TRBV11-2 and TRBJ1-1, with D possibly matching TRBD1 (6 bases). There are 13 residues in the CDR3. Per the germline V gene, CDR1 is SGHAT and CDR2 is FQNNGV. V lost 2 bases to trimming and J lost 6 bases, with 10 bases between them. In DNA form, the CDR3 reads TGTGCCAGCAGCTTAATAGGACAGTCTGAAGCTTTCTTT. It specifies CASSLIGQSEAFF. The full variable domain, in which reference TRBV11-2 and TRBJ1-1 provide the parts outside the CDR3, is EAGVAQSPRYKIIEKRQSVAFWCNPISGHATLYWYQQILGQGPKLLIQFQNNGVVDDSQLPKDRFSAERLKGVDSTLKIQPAKLEDSAVYLCASSLIGQSEAFFGQGTRLTVV.

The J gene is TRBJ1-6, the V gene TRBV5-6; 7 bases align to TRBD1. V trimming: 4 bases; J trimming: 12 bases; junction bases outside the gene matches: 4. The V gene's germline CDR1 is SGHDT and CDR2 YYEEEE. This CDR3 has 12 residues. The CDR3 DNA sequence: TGTGCCAGCAGCGTCCGGGACAGACCCCTCCACTTT. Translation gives CASSVRDRPLHF.

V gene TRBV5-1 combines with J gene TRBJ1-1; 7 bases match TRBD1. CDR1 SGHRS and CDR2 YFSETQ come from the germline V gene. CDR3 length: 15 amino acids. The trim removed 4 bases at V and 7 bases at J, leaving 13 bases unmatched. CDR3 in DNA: TGCGCCAGCAGCGGCGACCTGACAGGGCGGCGTGAAGCTTTCTTT. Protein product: CASSGDLTGRREAFF.